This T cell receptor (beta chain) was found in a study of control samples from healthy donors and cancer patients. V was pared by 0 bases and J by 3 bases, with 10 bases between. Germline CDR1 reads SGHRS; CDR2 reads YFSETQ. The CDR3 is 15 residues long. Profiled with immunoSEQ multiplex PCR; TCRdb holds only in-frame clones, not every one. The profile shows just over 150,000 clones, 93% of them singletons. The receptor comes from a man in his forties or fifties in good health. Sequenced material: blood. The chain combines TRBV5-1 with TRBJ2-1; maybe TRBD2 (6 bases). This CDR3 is CASSLVGGGYNEQFF. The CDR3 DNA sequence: TGCGCCAGCAGCTTGGTCGGGGGTGGCTACAATGAGCAGTTCTTC.